These T cell receptor beta chains were read from a single sample in a study of CD8+ T cells in alopecia areata. Libraries were prepared by immunoSEQ multiplex PCR; TCRdb keeps only in-frame clonotypes and omits some of them. The sample has around 120,000 clones; around 50% are singletons. The sequenced sample was NKG2D-low CD8+ T cells sorted from blood. These receptor sequences come from a human donor with alopecia areata. Both conserved end residues are part of each CDR3. The order of the fields is CDR3 DNA, CDR3 protein, D gene, V gene, clone size, J gene. A D gene is named only where the DNA matches it firmly. Some rows mark clone size as missing; the rest say once, few, many or name a class of expanded clone.

TGCGCCAGCAGCCTACCGACACGACAGGGGAGTTTTAACACTGAAGCTTTCTTT	CASSLPTRQGSFNTEAFF	TRBD1	TRBV4-1	-	TRBJ1-1
TGTGCCAGCAGTTTTGTGGGGACGAACACCGGGGAGCTGTTTTTT	CASSFVGTNTGELFF	-	TRBV28	-	TRBJ2-2
TGCAGCGTTTGGGGGGTCGGAAGTAGCACAGATACGCAGTATTTT	CSVWGVGSSTDTQYF	-	TRBV29-1	few	TRBJ2-3
TGTGCCAGCAGTCTCACCCCGGGACAACAGTACTTC	CASSLTPGQQYF	-	TRBV11-2	few	TRBJ2-4
TGTGCCAGCAGCCCTAGCTCGTCCTACGAGCAGTACTTC	CASSPSSSYEQYF	-	TRBV7-9	-	TRBJ2-7
TGCGCCAGCAGCTTGGACGGGACGGCCTACGAGCAGTACTTC	CASSLDGTAYEQYF	-	TRBV5-1	few	TRBJ2-7
TGTGCCAGCAGCTTAGGGGCGGGACCACCCCTCCACTTT	CASSLGAGPPLHF	-	TRBV7-9	few	TRBJ1-6
TGCAGCTTCCGGGGGACAGCAGACTACGAGCAGTACTTC	CSFRGTADYEQYF	-	TRBV29-1	-	TRBJ2-7
TGCGCCAGCAGTCAACTGCATGGCTACACCTTC	CASSQLHGYTF	-	TRBV23-1	few	TRBJ1-2
TGCAGCGTCGGGACAGAAGAATACGAGCAGTACTTC	CSVGTEEYEQYF	TRBD1	TRBV29-1	few	TRBJ2-7
TGTGCCAGCAGAGAAGCTCTAGGTTTCACAGATACGCAGTATTTT	CASREALGFTDTQYF	-	TRBV2	-	TRBJ2-3
TGTGCCAGCAGTTTTGGGGGGACCCAGTACTTC	CASSFGGTQYF	-	TRBV27	-	TRBJ2-5
TGTGCCAGCAGTCCCGGGACTACTAACACCGGGGAGCTGTTTTTT	CASSPGTTNTGELFF	TRBD2	TRBV2	-	TRBJ2-2
TGTGCCTCCGAGGGTATCTCCTACAATGAGCAGTTCTTC	CASEGISYNEQFF	-	TRBV30	once	TRBJ2-1
TGTGCCTGGGTTCGGGGAAATGAGCAGTTCTTC	CAWVRGNEQFF	-	TRBV30	-	TRBJ2-1
TGCAGCGGACGGGACAGCTACGAGCAGTACTTC	CSGRDSYEQYF	TRBD1	TRBV29-1	few	TRBJ2-7
TGTGCCAGCTTGACTAGCGGGAGGTACGAGCAGTACTTC	CASLTSGRYEQYF	TRBD2	TRBV30	-	TRBJ2-7
TGCAGCGTCGGGACAGCCACAATGAACACTGAAGCTTTCTTT	CSVGTATMNTEAFF	TRBD1	TRBV29-1	-	TRBJ1-1